This T cell receptor beta chain was recorded in a study of T cells in Graves' hyperthyroidism and ophthalmopathy. Looking at the study overall: Prior to any treatment, at the point of initial diagnosis, peripheral blood was collected.

Patients with uncontrolled infections, other autoimmune diseases, pregnancy or lactation were excluded. Amplified regions were TCR beta CDR3 sequences from RNA transcripts. When the TCR CDR3 underwent first-round RT-PCR, the HTBI primer set was used. MiXCR, run by TCRdb on the multiplex PCR reads, gives a single entry per CDR3 protein. The sample lists 700,000 to 850,000 distinct CDR3 sequences, approximately 40% seen once, with 30% to 40% in the top ten. Study-level results: Ophthalmopathy, as predicted by the model, came a median around 6.7 months after the prediction. Most clonotypes expanded in the thyroid (above 0.001) were also present in blood.

This clonotype was recorded at least ten times. No antigen is known for it. Germline V CDR1 and CDR2: WSHSY, SAAADI. V shed 7 bases and J shed 1 base, with 10 bases lying between them. This CDR3 spans 13 amino acids. Sequenced: blood. The chain joins TRBV10-2 to TRBJ1-1, with D possibly matching TRBD1 (6 bases). This clonotype was obtained from a woman aged 35 to 49 with Graves' hyperthyroidism. The CDR3, as DNA: TGCGCCAGCACCCGACAGGAGAACACTGAAGCTTTCTTT. Translated: CASTRQENTEAFF.